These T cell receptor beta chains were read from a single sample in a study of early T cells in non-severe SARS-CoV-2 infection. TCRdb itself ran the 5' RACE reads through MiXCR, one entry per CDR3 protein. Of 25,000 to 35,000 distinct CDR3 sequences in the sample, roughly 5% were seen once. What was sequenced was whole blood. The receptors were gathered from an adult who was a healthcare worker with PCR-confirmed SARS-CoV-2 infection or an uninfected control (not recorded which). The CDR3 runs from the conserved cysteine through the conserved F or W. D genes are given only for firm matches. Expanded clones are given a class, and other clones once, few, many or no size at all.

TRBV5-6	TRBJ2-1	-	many	CASSLEGGPTYNEQFF	TGTGCCAGCAGCTTGGAGGGGGGGCCGACCTACAATGAGCAGTTCTTC
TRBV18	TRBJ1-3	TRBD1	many	CASSPLTSGQFSGNTIYF	TGTGCCAGCTCACCTCTTACCTCGGGACAGTTCTCTGGAAACACCATATATTTT
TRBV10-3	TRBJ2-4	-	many	CAISLGGAKNIQYF	TGTGCCATCAGCTTAGGGGGGGCCAAAAACATTCAGTACTTC
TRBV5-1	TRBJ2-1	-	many	CASSLELIPFDEQFF	TGCGCCAGCAGCTTGGAGCTAATCCCGTTTGATGAGCAGTTCTTC
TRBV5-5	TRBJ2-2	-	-	CASSLGLGSTRIWAGELFF	TGTGCCAGCAGCTTGGGGTTGGGTAGTACGAGAATCTGGGCCGGGGAGCTGTTTTTT
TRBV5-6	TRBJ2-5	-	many	CASSLKLAVEETQYF	TGTGCCAGCAGCTTGAAATTAGCGGTCGAGGAGACCCAGTACTTC
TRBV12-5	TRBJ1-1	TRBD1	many	CASGLDRGTEAFF	TGTGCTAGTGGTTTAGACAGGGGGACTGAAGCTTTCTTT
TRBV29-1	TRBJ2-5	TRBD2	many	CSVEGGGPQETQYF	TGCAGCGTTGAAGGCGGGGGACCCCAAGAGACCCAGTACTTC
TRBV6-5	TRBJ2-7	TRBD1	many	CASKVGPRQGSYEQYF	TGTGCCAGCAAAGTAGGCCCTCGACAGGGCTCCTACGAGCAGTACTTC
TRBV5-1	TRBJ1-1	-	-	CASSPGSNTEAFF	TGCGCCAGCAGCCCGGGATCGAACACTGAAGCTTTCTTT
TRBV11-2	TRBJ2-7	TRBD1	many	CASSSFTGGPYEQYF	TGTGCCAGCAGCTCGTTCACAGGGGGCCCCTACGAGCAGTACTTC
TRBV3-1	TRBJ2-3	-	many	CASRFSGKSTDTQYF	TGTGCCAGCAGGTTTAGCGGCAAAAGCACAGATACGCAGTATTTT
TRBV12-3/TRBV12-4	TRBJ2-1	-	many	CASWSEQFQRGFF	TGTGCCAGCTGGAGTGAGCAGTTCCAAAGAGGGTTCTTC
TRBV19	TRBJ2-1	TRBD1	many	CASSTQTGAFGKVF	TGTGCCAGTAGTACCCAGACAGGGGCGTTCGGGAAGGTCTTC
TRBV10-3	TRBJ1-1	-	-	CAIRLRGQNTEAFF	TGTGCCATCAGGCTCCGGGGACAGAACACTGAAGCTTTCTTT
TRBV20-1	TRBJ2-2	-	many	CSAVLTNTGELFF	TGCAGTGCTGTTCTGACTAACACCGGGGAGCTGTTTTTT
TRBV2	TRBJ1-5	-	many	CASSDLRGGQPQHF	TGTGCCAGCAGTGATTTAAGGGGCGGTCAGCCCCAGCATTTT
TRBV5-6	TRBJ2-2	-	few	CASSLPTGTGELFF	TGTGCCAGCAGCTTGCCGACAGGTACCGGGGAGCTGTTTTTT
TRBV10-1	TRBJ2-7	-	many	CASSESSLSSYEQYF	TGCGCCAGCAGTGAGTCCAGCCTCTCCTCCTACGAGCAGTACTTC
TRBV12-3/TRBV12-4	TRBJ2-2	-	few	CASSPRQSGELFF	TGTGCCAGCAGTCCCCGACAGAGCGGGGAGCTGTTTTTT
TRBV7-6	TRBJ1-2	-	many	CASSSRGLHGYTF	TGTGCCAGCAGCTCCCGCGGATTGCATGGCTACACCTTC
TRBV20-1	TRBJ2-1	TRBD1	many	CSALTGGSYNEQFF	TGCAGTGCGCTGACAGGGGGCTCCTACAATGAGCAGTTCTTC
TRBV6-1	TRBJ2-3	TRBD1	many	CASRLGQGWDTQYF	TGTGCCAGCAGGTTGGGACAGGGGTGGGATACGCAGTATTTT
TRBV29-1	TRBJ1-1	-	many	CSVAKGSVVNTEAFF	TGCAGCGTTGCGAAGGGGAGTGTTGTGAACACTGAAGCTTTCTTT
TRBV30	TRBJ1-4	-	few	CASRGTNEKLFF	TGTGCCTCGCGGGGGACTAATGAAAAACTGTTTTTT
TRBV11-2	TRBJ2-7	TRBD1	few	CASSFPRTGGSYEQYF	TGTGCCAGCAGCTTTCCTAGGACAGGGGGATCCTACGAGCAGTACTTC
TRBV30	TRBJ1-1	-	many	CAWSQPPRAFF	TGTGCCTGGAGCCAACCCCCACGGGCTTTCTTT
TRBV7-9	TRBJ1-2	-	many	CASSLTELYGYTF	TGTGCCAGCAGCTTGACGGAGCTTTATGGCTACACCTTC
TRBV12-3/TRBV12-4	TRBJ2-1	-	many	CASSSRPPNEQFF	TGTGCCAGCAGTTCCCGACCCCCCAATGAGCAGTTCTTC
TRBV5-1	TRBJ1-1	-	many	CASSTFAGPNTEAFF	TGCGCCAGCAGCACCTTCGCAGGCCCGAACACTGAAGCTTTCTTT
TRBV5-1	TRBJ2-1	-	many	CASRLQMGEQFF	TGCGCCAGCCGATTGCAAATGGGTGAGCAGTTCTTC
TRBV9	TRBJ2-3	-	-	CASGGLITDTQYF	TGTGCCAGCGGGGGACTCATCACAGATACGCAGTATTTT
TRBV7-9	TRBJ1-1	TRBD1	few	CASSPGQTAAEAFF	TGTGCCAGCAGCCCGGGACAGACCGCCGCTGAAGCTTTCTTT
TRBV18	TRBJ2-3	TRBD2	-	CASSPLAGGSDTQYF	TGTGCCAGCTCACCACTGGCGGGGGGCTCAGATACGCAGTATTTT
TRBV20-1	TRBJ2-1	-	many	CSAIGTSDPRLGQFF	TGCAGTGCTATCGGGACTTCGGACCCCCGACTCGGGCAGTTCTTC
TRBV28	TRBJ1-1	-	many	CASSLTPENTEAFF	TGTGCCAGCAGCCTAACCCCAGAGAACACTGAAGCTTTCTTT
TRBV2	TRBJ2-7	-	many	CASGGYEQYF	TGTGCCAGCGGGGGTTACGAGCAGTACTTC